This T cell receptor (beta chain) was found in a study of radiotherapy plus CTLA-4 blockade in lung cancer. Across the study: An objective response was seen in 15% to 20% of patients, and disease control in roughly 28%. Study-wide points: Expansion in blood of tumor-derived TCR clones was seen after radiotherapy plus ipilimumab.

Assay: immunoSEQ multiplex PCR; the TCRdb copy retains only in-frame clones and omits some. The sample includes roughly 55,000 clones, around 68% of them seen just once. The germline V gene has CDR1 SQVTM and CDR2 ANQGSEA. V trimming: 6 bases; J trimming: 3 bases; junction bases outside the gene matches: 4. CDR3 size: 12 residues. A remark on this clone: As yet, its antigen is unknown.

The chain links TRBV29-1 to TRBJ1-2; 7 positions agree with TRBD1. This clonotype was sampled from a human donor with non-small cell lung cancer whose response to radiotherapy plus ipilimumab could not be evaluated. The material was peripheral blood, obtained from a patient treated with radiotherapy plus ipilimumab. The CDR3 here is CSVVTGDYGYTF. In DNA form, the CDR3 reads TGCAGCGTCGTAACAGGGGACTATGGCTACACCTTC.